The rows below give T cell receptor beta chains drawn from one sample of a study of cytomegalovirus exposure and HLA in healthy donors. The data were produced by immunoSEQ multiplex PCR, yet TCRdb's version contains in-frame clones alone and is incomplete. The profile shows about 120,000 clones, over 60% of them singletons. Source material: PBMCs. All receptors come from a man aged 18 to 35 in good health and CMV-seropositive. The CDR3 runs from the conserved cysteine through the conserved F or W. The D gene is left open where the match is weak. Clone sizes are given selectively: once, few, many, or a class where the clone is expanded.

V gene	clone size	J gene	D gene	CDR3 protein	CDR3 DNA
TRBV28	NA	TRBJ1-3	TRBD1	CASSPGQLGNTIYF	TGTGCCAGCAGCCCGGGACAGCTAGGAAACACCATATATTTT
TRBV5-1	NA	TRBJ1-4	NA	CASSFQAVNEKLFF	TGCGCCAGCAGCTTTCAGGCAGTAAATGAAAAACTGTTTTTT
TRBV14	NA	TRBJ2-1	NA	CASSQDRVRIYPYNEQFF	TGTGCCAGCAGCCAAGACAGGGTGCGGATCTACCCCTACAATGAGCAGTTCTTC
TRBV5-1	once	TRBJ2-1	TRBD2	CASSRLMSGADEQFF	TGCGCCAGCAGCCGGTTGATGAGCGGGGCGGATGAGCAGTTCTTC
TRBV29-1	NA	TRBJ2-1	TRBD1	CSVRGGQSTSSYNEQFF	TGCAGCGTAAGAGGGGGACAGTCAACTAGCTCCTACAATGAGCAGTTCTTC
TRBV4-1	NA	TRBJ2-1	TRBD2	CASSPDLAGGFEQFF	TGCGCCAGCAGCCCAGACCTAGCGGGAGGGTTTGAGCAGTTCTTC
TRBV11-2	NA	TRBJ2-2	NA	CASSPLRGNTGELFF	TGTGCCAGCAGTCCCCTCAGGGGGAACACCGGGGAGCTGTTTTTT
TRBV4-1	NA	TRBJ1-5	NA	CASSQEDFQPQHF	TGCGCCAGCAGCCAAGAGGACTTCCAGCCCCAGCATTTT
TRBV30	NA	TRBJ2-7	TRBD1	CAWDRGLGEQYF	TGTGCCTGGGACAGGGGGTTGGGGGAGCAGTACTTC
TRBV6-1	NA	TRBJ1-1	NA	CASRAPAPRGTEAFF	TGTGCCAGCAGGGCCCCGGCCCCCCGGGGGACTGAAGCTTTCTTT
TRBV7-2	NA	TRBJ2-7	NA	CASSHDKYYEQYF	TGTGCCAGCAGCCACGACAAGTACTACGAGCAGTACTTC
TRBV28	once	TRBJ1-4	NA	CGSSVSGNEKLFF	TGTGGATCCTCTGTATCGGGAAATGAAAAACTGTTTTTT
TRBV9	NA	TRBJ1-5	NA	CASSVGPNSNQPQHF	TGTGCCAGCAGCGTAGGGCCGAATAGCAATCAGCCCCAGCATTTT
TRBV7-8	once	TRBJ1-1	NA	CASSWRLIGTEAFF	TGTGCCAGCAGCTGGAGACTTATCGGCACTGAAGCTTTCTTT
TRBV11-2	NA	TRBJ2-1	TRBD1	CASSLRTGALNEQFF	TGTGCCAGCAGCTTACGGACAGGGGCGTTAAATGAGCAGTTCTTC
TRBV28	NA	TRBJ2-7	TRBD1	CASSVDRVPYEQYF	TGTGCCAGCAGCGTCGACAGGGTCCCCTACGAGCAGTACTTC
TRBV30	NA	TRBJ1-2	NA	CAWSGLINYGYTF	TGTGCCTGGAGTGGACTGATTAACTATGGCTACACCTTC
TRBV7-9	NA	TRBJ2-7	NA	CASSLSVWTNSYEQYF	TGTGCCAGCAGCTTATCTGTCTGGACTAACTCCTACGAGCAGTACTTC
TRBV10-3	NA	TRBJ2-7	NA	CAIRLTRDRSSYEQYF	TGTGCCATCAGGTTGACCCGCGACAGGAGCTCCTACGAGCAGTACTTC
TRBV11-3	NA	TRBJ1-4	NA	CASSSSSGEKLFF	TGTGCCAGCAGCTCATCCAGTGGCGAAAAACTGTTTTTT
TRBV5-1	NA	TRBJ1-2	TRBD1	CASSWDRNYGYTF	TGCGCCAGCAGCTGGGACAGAAACTATGGCTACACCTTC
TRBV30	NA	TRBJ2-5	TRBD2	CAWTTGGLETQYF	TGTGCCTGGACCACCGGGGGGTTGGAGACCCAGTACTTC
TRBV19	NA	TRBJ1-1	TRBD1	CASIHRQGWATEAFF	TGTGCCAGTATACATAGACAGGGTTGGGCCACTGAAGCTTTCTTT
TRBV10-3	NA	TRBJ1-2	TRBD1	CAISREDLTGRWAYGYTF	TGTGCCATCAGCCGAGAGGACTTGACAGGGAGGTGGGCCTATGGCTACACCTTC
TRBV28	few	TRBJ1-5	TRBD1	CASSITGVRQPQHF	TGTGCCAGCAGTATAACAGGGGTGAGGCAGCCCCAGCATTTT
TRBV6-1	NA	TRBJ2-3	NA	CASSESGYTQYF	TGTGCCAGCAGTGAATCGGGTTATACGCAGTATTTT
TRBV25-1	NA	TRBJ2-3	TRBD2	CASSVAGAPDAQYF	TGTGCCAGCAGTGTAGCGGGTGCCCCCGATGCGCAGTATTTT
TRBV18	once	TRBJ2-7	NA	CASSPRDTLPYEQYF	TGTGCCAGCTCACCACGGGACACCCTACCCTACGAGCAGTACTTC
TRBV30	once	TRBJ1-3	NA	CAWSATGLSGNTIYF	TGTGCCTGGAGTGCAACAGGGCTCTCTGGAAACACCATATATTTT
TRBV29-1	once	TRBJ2-7	NA	CSVLFLGVAGEQYF	TGCAGCGTTCTTTTCCTCGGGGTAGCCGGGGAGCAGTACTTC
TRBV28	NA	TRBJ2-7	TRBD2	CASSLAVLAGRYEQYF	TGTGCCAGCAGTTTGGCAGTATTAGCGGGCCGCTACGAGCAGTACTTC
TRBV19	NA	TRBJ2-7	NA	CASSPAVAYEQYF	TGTGCCAGTAGTCCCGCGGTCGCCTACGAGCAGTACTTC
TRBV5-8	NA	TRBJ2-5	TRBD1	CASSLPTGADQETQYF	TGTGCCAGCAGCTTACCGACAGGGGCAGATCAAGAGACCCAGTACTTC
TRBV18	NA	TRBJ1-3	NA	CASSPQGVQGNTIYF	TGTGCCAGCTCACCACAGGGGGTCCAAGGAAACACCATATATTTT
TRBV6-6	NA	TRBJ2-1	NA	CASSYLGLVMGYEQFF	NA
TRBV5-1	NA	TRBJ2-7	NA	CASSLGGVTDYEQYF	TGCGCCAGCAGCTTGGGGGGGGTAACCGACTACGAGCAGTACTTC
TRBV6-5	few	TRBJ2-7	NA	CASSYSQDYEQYF	TGTGCCAGCAGTTACTCGCAGGACTACGAGCAGTACTTC
TRBV30	NA	TRBJ1-3	TRBD1	CAWSWRDRGRGNTIYF	TGTGCCTGGAGTTGGCGGGACAGGGGTCGAGGAAACACCATATATTTT
TRBV28	NA	TRBJ1-1	NA	CASRPGQNTEAFF	TGTGCCAGCCGACCGGGACAGAACACTGAAGCTTTCTTT
TRBV5-4	NA	TRBJ2-5	NA	CASSFSQTKETQYF	TGTGCCAGCAGCTTTAGCCAGACGAAAGAGACCCAGTACTTC